The present entry profiles one T cell receptor beta chain with its context. Looked up from germline, CDR1 is SEHNR and CDR2 is FQNEAQ (reference sequence). The ends were cut back, 10 bases at V and 0 bases at J, with 13 bases in the middle. This CDR3 is built from 13 residues. Data came from immunoSEQ multiplex PCR; TCRdb stores just in-frame clones and leaves some out. The repertoire holds 160,000 or so clones, with roughly 89% as singletons. This entry is derived from a study of blood T cell repertoires in COVID-19. Background on the study: COVID-19 samples collected from the United States, Italy and Spain covered acute and convalescent phases. T cells, B-cell-depleted T cells, or PBMCs provided the cDNA or gDNA that served as material.

V usage is TRBV7-9 and J usage is TRBJ2-7; D perhaps matches TRBD2 (5 bases). This sequence was found in a woman aged 55 to 70 who had recovered from COVID-19. Source material: peripheral blood. This CDR3 reads CANSGMSSYEQYF. CDR3 DNA: TGTGCCAACTCCGGGATGAGCTCCTACGAGCAGTACTTC.